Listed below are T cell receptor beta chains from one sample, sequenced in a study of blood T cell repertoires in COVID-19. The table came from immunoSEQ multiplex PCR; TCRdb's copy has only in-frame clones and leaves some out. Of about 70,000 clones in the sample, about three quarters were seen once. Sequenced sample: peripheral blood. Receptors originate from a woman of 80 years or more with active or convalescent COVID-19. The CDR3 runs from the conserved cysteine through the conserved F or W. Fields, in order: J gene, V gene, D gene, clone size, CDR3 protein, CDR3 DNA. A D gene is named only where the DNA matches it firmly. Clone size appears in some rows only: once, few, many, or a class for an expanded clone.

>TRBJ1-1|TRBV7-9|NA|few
CASSFSGVNTEAFF
TGTGCCAGCAGCTTTTCGGGGGTGAACACTGAAGCTTTCTTT
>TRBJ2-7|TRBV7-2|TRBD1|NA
CASSLGTGEGEQYF
TGTGCCAGCAGCTTAGGGACAGGGGAGGGCGAGCAGTACTTC
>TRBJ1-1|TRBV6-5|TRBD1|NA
CASSYLRQGAEAFF
TGTGCCAGCAGTTACCTAAGACAGGGGGCTGAAGCTTTCTTT
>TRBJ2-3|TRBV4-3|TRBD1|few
CASSQDLPGTGGLHTDTQYF
TGCGCCAGCAGCCAAGACTTACCCGGGACAGGGGGCCTACACACAGATACGCAGTATTTT
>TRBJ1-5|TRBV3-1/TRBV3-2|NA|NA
CASSQGREGPQHF
TGTGCCAGCAGCCAAGGGCGCGAGGGGCCCCAGCATTTT
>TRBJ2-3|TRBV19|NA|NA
CASSIVGGSTDTQYF
TGTGCCAGTAGTATAGTTGGGGGGAGCACAGATACGCAGTATTTT
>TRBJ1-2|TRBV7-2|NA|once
CASSPRGEVGGDGYTF
TGTGCCAGCAGCCCCCGAGGGGAGGTAGGCGGTGATGGCTACACCTTC
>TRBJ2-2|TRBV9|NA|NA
CASRKQQNTGELFF
TGTGCCAGCAGAAAACAACAGAACACCGGGGAGCTGTTTTTT
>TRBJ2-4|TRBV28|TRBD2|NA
CASTLTSGGGTRNIQYF
TGTGCCAGCACCCTTACTAGCGGGGGAGGGACTAGGAACATTCAGTACTTC
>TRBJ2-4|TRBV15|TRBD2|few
CAIQGGDNIQYF
TGTGCCATCCAGGGAGGGGATAACATTCAGTACTTC
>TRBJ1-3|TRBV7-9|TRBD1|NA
CASSLRGQGGENTIYF
TGTGCCAGCAGCTTAAGGGGACAGGGCGGCGAAAACACCATATATTTT
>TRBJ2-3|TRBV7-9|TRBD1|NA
CASSPSDREDTQYF
TGTGCCAGCAGCCCCTCGGACAGGGAAGATACGCAGTATTTT
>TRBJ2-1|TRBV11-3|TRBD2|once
CASSQGTTNEQFF
TGTGCCAGCAGCCAAGGGACTACCAATGAGCAGTTCTTC
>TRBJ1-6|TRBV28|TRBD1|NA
CASSFTGERLSPLHF
TGTGCCAGCAGCTTCACAGGGGAAAGGTTATCACCCCTCCACTTT
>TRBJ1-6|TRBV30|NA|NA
CAWRSGNRLYNSPLHF
TGTGCCTGGAGGAGCGGGAATAGGCTGTATAATTCACCCCTCCACTTT
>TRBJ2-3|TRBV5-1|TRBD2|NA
CASSLRSGGASDTQYF
TGCGCCAGCAGCTTGAGGAGCGGGGGGGCCTCAGATACGCAGTATTTT
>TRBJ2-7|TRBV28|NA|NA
CASSLADSYEQYF
TGTGCCAGCAGTTTAGCGGATTCCTACGAGCAGTACTTC
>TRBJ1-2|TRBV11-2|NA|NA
CASSLDRGRGSPRANYGYTF
TGTGCCAGCAGCTTAGATAGAGGCAGGGGATCGCCTCGAGCTAACTATGGCTACACCTTC
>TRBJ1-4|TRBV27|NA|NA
CASSLSPIGANEKLFF
TGTGCCAGCAGTTTAAGTCCGATCGGGGCTAATGAAAAACTGTTTTTT
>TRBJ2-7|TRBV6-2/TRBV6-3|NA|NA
CASRYRAIRGYEQYF
TGTGCCAGCAGGTACAGGGCGATACGGGGTTACGAGCAGTACTTC
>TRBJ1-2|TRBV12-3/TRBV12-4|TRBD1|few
CASIRQGYGYTF
TGTGCCAGCATCAGACAGGGGTATGGCTACACCTTC
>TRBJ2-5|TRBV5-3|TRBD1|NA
CARSLTGGGETQYF
TGTGCCAGAAGCCTGACAGGGGGAGGAGAGACCCAGTACTTC
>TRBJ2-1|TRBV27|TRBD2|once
CASSHGTSGKYNEQFF
TGTGCCAGCAGTCACGGGACTAGCGGGAAATACAATGAGCAGTTCTTC
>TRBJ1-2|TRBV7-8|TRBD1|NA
CASSLTPGGAYGYTF
TGTGCCAGCAGCTTGACTCCAGGGGGCGCGTATGGCTACACCTTC
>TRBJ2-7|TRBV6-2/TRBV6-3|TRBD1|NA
CASSRDRALNEQYF
TGTGCCAGCAGCCGGGACAGGGCCCTCAACGAGCAGTACTTC
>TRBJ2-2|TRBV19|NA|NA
CASSILAGAGELFF
TGTGCCAGTAGTATATTGGCAGGGGCCGGGGAGCTGTTTTTT
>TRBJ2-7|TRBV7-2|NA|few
CASSDTYEQYF
TGTGCCAGCAGCGACACCTACGAGCAGTACTTC
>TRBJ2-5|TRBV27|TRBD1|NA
CASSTRRQGQETQYF
TGTGCCAGCAGTACGCGCCGACAGGGGCAAGAGACCCAGTACTTC
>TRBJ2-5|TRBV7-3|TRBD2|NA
CASSPGTSGAETQYF
TGTGCCAGCAGCCCCGGGACTAGCGGGGCTGAGACCCAGTACTTC
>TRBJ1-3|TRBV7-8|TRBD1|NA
CASSLLVPGGSSGNTIYF
TGTGCCAGCAGCTTACTCGTGCCAGGGGGGTCATCTGGAAACACCATATATTTT
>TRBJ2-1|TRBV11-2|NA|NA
CASSLVAYPPGDEQFF
TGTGCCAGCAGCTTAGTGGCCTACCCTCCAGGTGATGAGCAGTTCTTC
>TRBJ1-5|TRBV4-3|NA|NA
CASSQERGLEDPWLDF
TGCGCCAGCAGCCAAGAAAGGGGACTGGAAGACCCATGGTTGGATTTT
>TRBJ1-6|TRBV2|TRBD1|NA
CASNGQGGSPLHF
TGTGCCAGCAACGGACAGGGTGGTTCACCCCTCCACTTT
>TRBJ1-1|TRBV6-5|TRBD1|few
CASSPRTGFGTEAFF
TGTGCCAGCAGCCCCAGGACAGGGTTCGGAACTGAAGCTTTCTTT
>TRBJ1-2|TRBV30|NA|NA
CAWRVSGGRAYGYTF
TGTGCCTGGAGGGTATCGGGGGGGCGGGCCTATGGCTACACCTTC
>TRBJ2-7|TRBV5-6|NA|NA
CASSLQTDYEQYF
TGTGCCAGCAGCCTCCAGACAGACTACGAGCAGTACTTC
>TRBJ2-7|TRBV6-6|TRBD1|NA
CASAKGDSYEQYF
TGTGCCAGTGCAAAGGGGGACAGCTACGAGCAGTACTTC
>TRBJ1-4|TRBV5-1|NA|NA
CASSLTADNEKLFF
TGCGCCAGCAGCTTGACAGCGGATAATGAAAAACTGTTTTTT
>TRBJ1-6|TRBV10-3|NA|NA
CAISDEGASHSPLHF
TGTGCCATCAGTGACGAGGGAGCCAGCCATTCACCCCTCCACTTT
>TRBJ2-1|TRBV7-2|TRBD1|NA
CASSQTRGRSYNEQFF
TGTGCCAGCAGCCAAACCAGGGGGCGATCCTACAATGAGCAGTTCTTC
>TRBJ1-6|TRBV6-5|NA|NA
CASSYGQPEGGSPLHF
TGTGCCAGCAGTTACGGGCAACCTGAGGGAGGGTCACCCCTCCACTTT
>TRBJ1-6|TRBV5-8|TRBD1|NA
CASSPTGVEWSPLHF
TGTGCCAGCAGCCCGACAGGGGTGGAGTGGTCACCCCTCCACTTT
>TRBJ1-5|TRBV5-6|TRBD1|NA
CASSSRGTGDQPQHF
TGTGCCAGCAGCTCGCGCGGGACAGGGGACCAGCCCCAGCATTTT
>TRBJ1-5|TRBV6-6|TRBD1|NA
CASSWTGGNQPQHF
TGTGCCAGCAGTTGGACAGGGGGCAATCAGCCCCAGCATTTT
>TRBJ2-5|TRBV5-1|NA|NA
CASSRTDPFKETQYF
TGCGCCAGCAGTAGAACAGACCCCTTCAAAGAGACCCAGTACTTC
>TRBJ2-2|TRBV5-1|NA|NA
CASSLEATGELFF
TGCGCCAGCAGCTTGGAAGCTACCGGGGAGCTGTTTTTT
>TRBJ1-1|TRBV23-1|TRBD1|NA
CASSQPRGQGRFGVPTEAFF
TGCGCCAGCAGTCAACCCCGAGGACAGGGGAGGTTTGGTGTGCCCACTGAAGCTTTCTTT
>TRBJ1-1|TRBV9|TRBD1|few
CASTPTGGPGTEAFF
TGTGCCAGCACCCCTACAGGGGGGCCGGGGACTGAAGCTTTCTTT
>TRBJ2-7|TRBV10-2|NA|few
CASTVTGSYEQYF
TGCGCCAGCACCGTAACAGGTAGCTACGAGCAGTACTTC